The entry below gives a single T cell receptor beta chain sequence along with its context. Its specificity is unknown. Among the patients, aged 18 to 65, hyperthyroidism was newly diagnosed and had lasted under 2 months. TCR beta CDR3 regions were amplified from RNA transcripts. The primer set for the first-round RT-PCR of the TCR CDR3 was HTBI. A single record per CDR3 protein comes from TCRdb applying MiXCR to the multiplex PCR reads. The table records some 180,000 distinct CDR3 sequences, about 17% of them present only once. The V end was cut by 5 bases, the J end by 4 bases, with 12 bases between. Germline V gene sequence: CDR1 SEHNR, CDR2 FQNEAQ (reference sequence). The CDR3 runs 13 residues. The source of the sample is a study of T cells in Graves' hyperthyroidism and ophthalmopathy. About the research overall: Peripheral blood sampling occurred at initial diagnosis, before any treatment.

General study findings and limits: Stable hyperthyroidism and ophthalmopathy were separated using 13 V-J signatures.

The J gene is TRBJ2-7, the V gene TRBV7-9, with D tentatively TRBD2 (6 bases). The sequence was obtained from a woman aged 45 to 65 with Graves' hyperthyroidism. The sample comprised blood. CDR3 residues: CASSPGGRYEQYF. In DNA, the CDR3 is TGTGCCAGCAGCCCCGGAGGGAGGTACGAGCAGTACTTC.